This T cell receptor (beta chain) was sequenced in a study of shared clonotypes between healthy human individuals. Sorted subsets were amplified in replicate PCRs using 200 ng DNA, 30,000 to 35,000 T cell genomes. Assay used: immunoSEQ multiplex PCR; TCRdb lists only in-frame clones, some missing. The table has about a million clones, about 80% seen once. Only Caucasian adults living in Nashville, Tennessee made up the donor group. Study-wide results and limits: When naive CD4 clonotypes were compared across several donors, approximately 5% were shared.

The CDR3 runs to 15 residues. Per germline, CDR1 MNHEY and CDR2 SVGAGI. V was cut by 2 bases and J by 1 base, with 10 bases left in between. Remarks on this clone: As yet, its antigen is unknown.

The receptor was isolated from a man aged 18-30 years in good health. Some clones in this sample may be carry-over from other donors' samples. The chain uses TRBV6-5 and TRBJ2-3; D is unresolved. Sequences were obtained from memory CD4+ T cells from PBMCs. Sample subset: CD45RA-negative fraction. Here the CDR3 reads CASSYARIRTDTQYF. The CDR3 region has the DNA TGTGCCAGCAGTTACGCCCGGATACGCACAGATACGCAGTATTTT.